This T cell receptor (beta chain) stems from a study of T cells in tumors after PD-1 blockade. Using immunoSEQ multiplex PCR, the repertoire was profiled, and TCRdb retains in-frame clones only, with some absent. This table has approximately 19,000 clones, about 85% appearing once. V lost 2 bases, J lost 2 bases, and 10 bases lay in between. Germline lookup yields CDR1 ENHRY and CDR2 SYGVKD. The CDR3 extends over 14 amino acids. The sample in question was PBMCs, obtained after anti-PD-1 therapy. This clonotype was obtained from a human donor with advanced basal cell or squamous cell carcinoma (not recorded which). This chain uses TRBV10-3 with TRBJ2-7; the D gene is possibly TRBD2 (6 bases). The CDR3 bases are TGTGCCATCAGTGAGGGGGGGAATACCTACGAGCAGTACTTC. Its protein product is CAISEGGNTYEQYF.